The clone carrying this TCR beta chain has ten or more counts. Antigen specificity is unknown. In TCRdb, the reads were re-called with MiXCR into one record per CDR3 protein. The top ten hold over 15% of the sample, which has some 150,000 distinct CDR3 sequences, approximately 5.9% seen once. The source of the sample is a study of T cell repertoires in cytomegalovirus infection. Across the study: Matching HLA type, along with CMV infection, was indicated by public TCR beta signatures.

Whole-study results and caveats: People with CMV and the relevant HLA were identified by cumulative public TCR beta family frequency. Within the response measured ex vivo, HLA-C-restricted CMV-specific TCR beta clonotypes were dominant.

The germline V gene encodes CDR1 LNHNV and CDR2 YYDKDF (reference sequence). This CDR3 is 16 amino acids long. V lost 0 bases to trimming and J lost 4 bases, with 15 bases between them. The J gene is TRBJ1-2, the V gene TRBV15; D remains unclear. The sequencing input was PBMCs. The TCR sequence derives from a human donor in good health (CMV status not recorded). Some clones in this sample may be carry-over from other donors' samples. In DNA, the CDR3 is TGTGCCACCAGCAGAGATCGGGCCGACACTTCCTATGGCTACACCTTC. Amino acid sequence: CATSRDRADTSYGYTF.